Shown below are 10 T cell receptor beta chains from a single sample sequenced in a study of blood T cell repertoires in COVID-19. Repertoires were generated with immunoSEQ multiplex PCR, while TCRdb's copy carries only in-frame clones and drops some. The sample has about 100,000 clones; 90% are singletons. The specimen sequenced was peripheral blood. The receptors shown here come from a man in his forties or fifties with acute or convalescent COVID-19.

Worth noting for this clone: Mismatch with germline at one junction end may stem from a read error. The genes are TRBV5-5 and TRBJ1-2, with D possibly matching TRBD1 (6 bases). Germline V CDR1 and CDR2: SGHKS, YYEKEE (reference sequence). This CDR3 has 17 residues. CDR3 region: CASNLGKGEGPFSGYTF. The CDR3 coding sequence is TGTGCCAGCAACTTGGGGAAGGGGGAGGGACCATTCTCTGGCTACACCTTC.

The chain combines TRBV29-1 with TRBJ1-2; D is possibly TRBD1 (6 bases). Per germline, CDR1 SQVTM and CDR2 ANQGSEA. This CDR3 spans 12 amino acids. V lost 7 bases and J lost 5, with 14 bases in between. The CDR3 spells CSALDSSYGYTF. The CDR3 DNA follows: TGCAGCGCCCTGGACAGTTCTTATGGCTACACCTTC.

This clone was recorded once. V gene TRBV7-9 combines with J gene TRBJ2-1, with 10 positions matching TRBD2. V dropped 5 bases and J dropped 8; count of bases not matched to a gene: 12. Germline CDR1 SEHNR, CDR2 FQNEAQ (reference sequence). CDR3 length equals 16 residues. CDR3 sequence: CASSDEASGRRHEQFF. The CDR3 DNA follows: TGTGCCAGCAGCGACGAGGCTAGCGGGAGACGCCATGAGCAGTTCTTC. The full variable domain, completed using reference TRBV7-9 and TRBJ2-1, is DTGVSQNPRHKITKRGQNVTFRCDPISEHNRLYWYRQTLGQGPEFLTYFQNEAQLEKSRLLSDRFSAERPKGSFSTLEIQRTEQGDSAMYLCASSDEASGRRHEQFFGPGTRLTVL.

The rearrangement uses TRBV30 and TRBJ1-2, with unresolved D. This CDR3 has 14 amino acids. Germline lookup yields CDR1 GTSNPN and CDR2 SVGIG (reference sequence). CDR3 sequence (DNA): TGTGAGAGCGGACGGGTACGAGCTAACTATGGCTACACCTTC. It translates to CESGRVRANYGYTF.

A single count supports this clone. This CDR3 reads CASKPELETQYF. The CDR3 region has the DNA TGTGCCAGCAAGCCTGAGTTAGAGACCCAGTACTTC. The rearrangement joins TRBV2 to TRBJ2-5, with unresolved D. This CDR3 is built from 12 residues. V lost 7 bases and J 4 bases, leaving 10 bases between the germline ends. CDR1 and CDR2 (germline): SNHLY, FYNNEI.

This chain uses TRBV6-6 with TRBJ1-1; TRBD1 aligns across 7 bases. V was pared by 2 bases and J by 0 bases, with 3 bases of the junction left unmatched. The V gene's germline CDR1 is MNHNY and CDR2 SVGAGI (reference sequence). CDR3 size: 15 residues. CDR3 protein: CASSYGGQLNTEAFF. The CDR3 region has the DNA TGTGCCAGCAGTTACGGGGGACAGTTGAACACTGAAGCTTTCTTT.

This chain uses TRBV6-1 with TRBJ2-1; 12 bases map to TRBD2. From germline, CDR1 is MNHNS and CDR2 SASEGT. V shed 4 bases, J shed 5 bases, and the junction held 9 bases outside the gene matches. The CDR3 sequence is 17 residues long. The chain's CDR3 is CASSGARTSGTNNEQFF. In DNA, the CDR3 is TGTGCCAGCAGTGGGGCTCGGACTAGCGGGACCAACAATGAGCAGTTCTTC.

This clone has more than one count but fewer than ten. V and J are TRBV3-1 (or the pseudogene TRBV3-2) and TRBJ2-6; 12 bases align to TRBD2. Germline V lookup: CDR1 LGHDT, CDR2 YNNKEL (reference sequence). The CDR3 length is 20 residues. V lost 4 bases, J lost 0 bases, and 10 bases stayed unmatched. The CDR3: CASSPPQTSGRPSGANVLTF. The CDR3 DNA reads TGTGCCAGCAGCCCACCCCAGACTAGCGGGAGACCCTCTGGGGCCAACGTCCTGACTTTC.

This chain uses TRBV7-9 with TRBJ2-7, with 7 nucleotides matching TRBD1. V was pared by 5 bases and J by 3 bases, with 4 bases of the junction left unmatched. The CDR3 has 13 amino acids. Germline CDR1 is SEHNR and CDR2 is FQNEAQ (reference sequence). The CDR3 sequence is CASSRTGDYEQYF. The CDR3 coding sequence is TGTGCCAGCAGCCGGACAGGAGACTACGAGCAGTACTTC.

The chain carries TRBV23-1 and TRBJ1-3, with 8 bases identical to TRBD1. TRBV23-1 qualifies as an ORF whose function is uncertain. With 4 bases clipped from V and 6 bases from J, the junction kept 11 bases outside the gene matches. This CDR3 has 16 residues. In nucleotides, the CDR3 is TGCGCCAGCAGTCCTGGGGACAGGAAGGTCTTAAACACCATATATTTT. As protein: CASSPGDRKVLNTIYF.